The 14 T cell receptor beta chains reported below all come from one sample, sequenced in a study of blood T cell repertoires in COVID-19. Method: immunoSEQ multiplex PCR; TCRdb's copy keeps in-frame clones and lacks some. Among 300,000 to 350,000 clones, about 91% were seen once, and the ten largest hold around 10%. Sequenced input: PBMCs or T cells enriched from blood (not recorded which). These receptors all come from a woman between 18 and 30 years old who had recovered from COVID-19.

Only a few counts were recorded for this clone. The gene calls are TRBV12-3 or TRBV12-4 and TRBJ1-6; weak D call: TRBD1 (5 bases). V gave up 2 bases and J gave up 8 bases, with 7 bases separating them. This CDR3 contains 13 residues. CDR3: CASSLLGDSPLHF. The CDR3 DNA reads as TGTGCCAGCAGTTTACTAGGGGATTCACCCCTCCACTTT.

Written as DNA, the CDR3 is TGTGCCAGCAGTTTGCGTCGCGGCAATGAGCAGTTCTTC. Its translation is CASSLRRGNEQFF. The gene calls are TRBV12-3 or TRBV12-4 and TRBJ2-1; D is unresolved. The CDR3 runs to 13 residues. The V end lost 3 bases, the J end lost 6 bases, and 9 bases lay between the germline ends.

The chain joins TRBV4-1 to TRBJ1-1; 8 bases are a match to TRBD1. J was trimmed by 4 bases and V by 4 bases; bases with no gene match: 5. CDR1 and CDR2 (germline): MGHRA, YSYEKL. The CDR3 consists of 14 residues. Written as DNA, the CDR3 is TGCGCCAGCAGCCTGGGACAGGAGAGCACTGAAGCTTTCTTT. As protein: CASSLGQESTEAFF.

The chain carries TRBV9 and TRBJ2-1, with 11 bases lining up with TRBD1. The CDR3 is made up of 16 amino acids. V lost 4 bases and J lost 6; bases outside the gene matches: 9. Germline assignment: CDR1 SGDLS and CDR2 YYNGEE. CDR3 nucleotides: TGTGCCAGCAGCTCGCCCTTCGGGACAGGGGGCAATGAGCAGTTCTTC. Translation: CASSSPFGTGGNEQFF.

The rearrangement links TRBV28 to TRBJ1-1; maybe TRBD1 (5 bases). The CDR3 loop spans 17 amino acids. Germline loops: CDR1 MDHEN, CDR2 SYDVKM. The V end lost 6 bases, the J end lost 1 base, and 21 bases lay between the germline ends. In DNA, the CDR3 is TGTGCCAGCAGCCCTTCTGGGGCCCAGGGATGGAACACTGAAGCTTTCTTT. Its translation is CASSPSGAQGWNTEAFF. Drawing the rest from reference TRBV28 and TRBJ1-1, the complete variable domain is DVKVTQSSRYLVKRTGEKVFLECVQDMDHENMFWYRQDPGLGLRLIYFSYDVKMKEKGDIPEGYSVSREKKERFSLILESASTNQTSMYLCASSPSGAQGWNTEAFFGQGTRLTVV.

This chain links TRBV7-3 with TRBJ2-1; 14 bases match TRBD2. Germline lookup yields CDR1 SGHTA and CDR2 FQGTGA. V trimming: 5 bases; J trimming: 9 bases; junction bases outside the gene matches: 6. This CDR3 region has 15 residues. The CDR3 is CASSTGLAGVSEQFF. The CDR3, as DNA: TGTGCCAGCAGCACGGGACTAGCGGGGGTCAGTGAGCAGTTCTTC.

The V and J genes are TRBV6-5 and TRBJ2-7; D may be TRBD1 (6 bases). Deletions cut 2 bases from V and 0 bases from J, with 11 bases between. The V gene's germline CDR1 is MNHEY and CDR2 SVGAGI. The CDR3 spans 15 residues. CDR3 in DNA: TGTGCCAGCAGTTACGGGACACAGAGCTCCTACGAGCAGTACTTC. Translation gives CASSYGTQSSYEQYF.

This chain connects TRBV7-9 to TRBJ2-1; possibly TRBD2 for D (7 bases). Trimming cost V 1 base and J 7 bases, with 14 bases left between them. CDR3 length: 15 amino acids. The germline V gene has CDR1 SEHNR and CDR2 FQNEAQ (reference sequence). CDR3 amino acids: CASSLVGGASNEQFF. The CDR3 bases are TGTGCCAGCAGCTTAGTAGGGGGGGCGTCGAATGAGCAGTTCTTC. The whole variable domain, remainder taken from reference TRBV7-9 and TRBJ2-1, is DTGVSQNPRHKITKRGQNVTFRCDPISEHNRLYWYRQTLGQGPEFLTYFQNEAQLEKSRLLSDRFSAERPKGSFSTLEIQRTEQGDSAMYLCASSLVGGASNEQFFGPGTRLTVL.

The chain carries TRBV19 and TRBJ2-7, with 7 positions matching TRBD1. V lost 2 bases and J lost 7; bases outside the gene matches: 5. From germline, CDR1 is LNHDA and CDR2 SQIVND (reference sequence). The CDR3 sequence is 13 residues long. The CDR3 nucleotides are TGTGCCAGTAGTATACTGAGGGGGCGAGAGCAGTACTTC. Translation: CASSILRGREQYF.

V is TRBV7-2 and J is TRBJ2-1, with 8 bases fitting TRBD2. The CDR3 is 16 residues long. The trim removed 0 bases at V and 7 bases at J, leaving 8 bases unmatched. Germline V gene sequence: CDR1 SGHTA, CDR2 FQGNSA. CDR3 amino acids: CASSLAGTRIENEQFF. CDR3 nucleotides: TGTGCCAGCAGCTTAGCCGGGACTAGAATTGAGAATGAGCAGTTCTTC.

The table lists this clone with a few counts. This rearrangement joins TRBV28 to TRBJ1-2, with 8 bases that match TRBD1. J gave up 7 bases and V 6 bases, and 10 bases lay outside the gene matches. The germline V gene encodes CDR1 MDHEN and CDR2 SYDVKM. The CDR3 is made up of 14 amino acids. The CDR3, as DNA: TGTGCCAGCAGCATTCCAGGGGGCGCGGTTGGCTACACCTTC. Its translation: CASSIPGGAVGYTF.

The chain joins TRBV4-1 to TRBJ2-2; 11 positions match TRBD1. The CDR3 runs to 16 residues. Germline V gives CDR1 MGHRA, CDR2 YSYEKL. The V and J ends lost 4 bases and 4 bases, in that order; junction bases with no gene match: 5. In nucleotides, the CDR3 is TGCGCCAGCAGCCGAGGACAGGGGGCCGGCACCGGGGAGCTGTTTTTT. This codes for CASSRGQGAGTGELFF.

V usage is TRBV27 and J usage is TRBJ1-5; tentatively, D is TRBD1 (5 bases). Trimming pared 0 bases from V and 4 bases from J, leaving 10 bases between. Germline V gene data show CDR1 as MNHEY and CDR2 as SMNVEV (reference sequence). The CDR3 spans 15 residues. CDR3 amino acids: CASSLSGQRNQPQHF. In DNA form, the CDR3 reads TGTGCCAGCAGTTTATCGGGGCAGAGGAATCAGCCCCAGCATTTT.

This clone was found once. The chain is built from TRBV27 and TRBJ1-5; 7 bases are a match to TRBD1. Germline V gene data show CDR1 as MNHEY and CDR2 as SMNVEV (reference sequence). V shed 5 bases, J shed 7 bases, and the junction held 11 bases outside the gene matches. The CDR3 covers 15 residues. CDR3 DNA sequence: TGTGCCAGCAGTCCTTACGACAGGGCCAGGCAGCCCCAGCATTTT. It translates to CASSPYDRARQPQHF.